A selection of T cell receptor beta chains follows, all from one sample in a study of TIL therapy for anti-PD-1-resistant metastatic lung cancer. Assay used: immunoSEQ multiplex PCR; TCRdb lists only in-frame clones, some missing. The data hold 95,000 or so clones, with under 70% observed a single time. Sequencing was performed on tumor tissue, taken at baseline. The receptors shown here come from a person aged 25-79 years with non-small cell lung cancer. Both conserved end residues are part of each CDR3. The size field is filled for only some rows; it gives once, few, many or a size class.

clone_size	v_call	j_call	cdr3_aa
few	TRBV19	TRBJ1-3	CASGWGENTIYF
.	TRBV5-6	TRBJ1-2	CASSFPAEYYGYTF
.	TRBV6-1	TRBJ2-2	CASSEEELAGFTGELFF
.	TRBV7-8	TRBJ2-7	CASTPRGGYEQYF
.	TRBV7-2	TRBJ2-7	CASSPGTGTYEQYF
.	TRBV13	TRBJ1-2	CASSLDFGPNYGYTF
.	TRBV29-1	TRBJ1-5	CSVRQDSNQPQHF
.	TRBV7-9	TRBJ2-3	CASSPSGQNTDTQYF
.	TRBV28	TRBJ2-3	CASSPASLAGGHTQYF
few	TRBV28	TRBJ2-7	CASSPDPAGYYEQYF
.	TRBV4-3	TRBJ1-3	CASSAGGSGNTIYF
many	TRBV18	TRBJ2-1	CASSPLATHNEQFF
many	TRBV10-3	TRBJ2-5	CAISVEQQETQYF
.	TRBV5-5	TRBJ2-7	CASSFGLGRYEQYF
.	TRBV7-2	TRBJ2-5	CASSLSRGEETQYF
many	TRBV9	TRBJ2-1	CASSPQPGTGVEFF
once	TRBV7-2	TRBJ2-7	CASSFMTGGSGYEQYF
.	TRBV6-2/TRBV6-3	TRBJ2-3	CASSFELAGARRDTDTQYF
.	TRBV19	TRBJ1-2	CASSPSGTQFYYGYTF
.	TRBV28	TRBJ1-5	CASSPLYQPQHF
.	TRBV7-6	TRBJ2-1	CASSFRDSGYNEQFF
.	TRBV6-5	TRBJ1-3	CASSYTWDLGNTIYF
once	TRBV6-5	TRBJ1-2	CASSYSAGANYGYTF
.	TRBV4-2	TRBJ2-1	CASSQRLAGGRNEQFF
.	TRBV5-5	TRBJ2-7	CASSPGQGAYEQYF
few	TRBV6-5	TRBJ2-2	CASSYGTLERTGELFF
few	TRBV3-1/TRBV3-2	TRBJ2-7	CASSPTGKDYEQYF
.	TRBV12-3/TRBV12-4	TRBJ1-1	CASSPQDREKAFF